One sample yielded the 30 T cell receptor beta chains listed below, sequenced in a study of a mutant IDH1 vaccine in newly diagnosed glioma. Method: immunoSEQ multiplex PCR; TCRdb's copy keeps in-frame clones and lacks some. This table has tens of thousands of clones, roughly 92% appearing once. As to time point: week 35, safety follow-up. A single vaccine dose contained 300 ug of mutant IDH1 20-mer peptide, and topical imiquimod was used with it. Their cognate antigens are unknown. Sequences were derived from PBMCs, sampled from a glioma patient whose treatment included an IDH1 peptide vaccine. The receptors derive from a man aged 45-65 years with glioma.

In its sample, this clone was seen once. This sequence joins TRBV5-1 and TRBJ2-1; tentatively, D is TRBD2 (7 bases). This CDR3 has 13 amino acids. CDR1 and CDR2 from the germline V gene are SGHRS and YFSETQ. Trimming pared 4 bases from V and 10 bases from J, leaving 15 bases between. The CDR3 region is CASSRGEGREQFF. CDR3 DNA: TGCGCCAGCAGCAGGGGGGAGGGCCGGGAGCAGTTCTTC.

J is TRBJ1-2 and V is TRBV5-6, with TRBD1 as a possible D gene (6 bases). The CDR3 is 14 residues long. The V and J ends lost 4 bases and 3 bases respectively, with 13 bases between them. The germline V gene encodes CDR1 SGHDT and CDR2 YYEEEE. DNA for the CDR3: TGTGCCAGCAGCCTCAGGGGTACGGACTATGGCTACACCTTC. It specifies CASSLRGTDYGYTF.

The V call is TRBV7-6, the J call TRBJ1-1; D unclear. Trimming took off 0 bases at V and 2 bases at J, with 10 bases between the two ends. This CDR3 is built from 15 residues. Germline V lookup: CDR1 SGHVS, CDR2 FNYEAQ. The CDR3 nucleotides read TGTGCCAGCAGCTTAGCGCATGGAGAAAACACTGAAGCTTTCTTT. Translation gives CASSLAHGENTEAFF.

The chain carries TRBV19 and TRBJ1-4; tentative D call: TRBD1 (5 bases). V was shortened by 9 bases and J by 3 bases, with 11 bases between the two germline ends. This CDR3 has 13 amino acids. Germline CDR1 LNHDA, CDR2 SQIVND (reference sequence). The CDR3 loop is CASQRGANEKLFF. The CDR3 DNA sequence: TGTGCCAGCCAAAGGGGCGCTAATGAAAAACTGTTTTTT.

The V call is TRBV5-1, the J call TRBJ1-2; 9 bases match TRBD1. CDR1 is SGHRS, CDR2 YFSETQ, per germline. V lost 4 bases to trimming and J lost 8 bases; unmatched junction nucleotides: 12. The CDR3 sequence is 15 residues long. Here the CDR3 reads CASSREDRGFDGYTF. CDR3 nucleotide sequence: TGCGCCAGCAGCAGGGAGGACAGGGGCTTCGACGGCTACACCTTC. Based on the CDR3 plus reference TRBV5-1 and TRBJ1-2, the full variable domain is KAGVTQTPRYLIKTRGQQVTLSCSPISGHRSVSWYQQTPGQGLQFLFEYFSETQRNKGNFPGRFSGRQFSNSRSEMNVSTLELGDSALYLCASSREDRGFDGYTFGSGTRLTVV.

The chain uses TRBV7-2 and TRBJ2-3; 8 nucleotides match TRBD2. The junction had 12 bases not matched to a gene; V was cut back by 5 bases and J by 8 bases. Germline V gives CDR1 SGHTA, CDR2 FQGNSA. The CDR3 loop spans 15 amino acids. As DNA, the CDR3 is TGTGCCAGCAGCCTCGACCTCAGGGCGGGGGGTACGCAGTATTTT. This translates into CASSLDLRAGGTQYF.

The chain couples TRBV9 to TRBJ2-6; D unclear. This CDR3 has 13 amino acids. Germline lookup yields CDR1 SGDLS and CDR2 YYNGEE. Trimming took 4 bases from V and 17 from J, leaving 19 bases between them. The CDR3 DNA reads as TGTGCCAGCAGCCCCAATACTCAGCCCAAAATGACTTTC. Protein product: CASSPNTQPKMTF.

V usage is TRBV5-1 and J usage is TRBJ2-1; TRBD2 matches at 7 bases. The V gene's germline CDR1 is SGHRS and CDR2 YFSETQ. Trimming cost V 2 bases and J 5 bases; bases outside gene matches: 7. This CDR3 contains 15 residues. This CDR3 is CASSFALTSNNEQFF. The CDR3 region has the DNA TGCGCCAGCAGCTTCGCGTTGACTAGCAACAATGAGCAGTTCTTC.

The CDR3 DNA reads as TGTGCCAGCGCCCTTTCCAGGCAAGAGACCCAGTACTTC. This codes for CASALSRQETQYF. The chain has TRBV7-6 and TRBJ2-5, with D uncertain. The germline CDR1 and CDR2 sequences are SGHVS and FNYEAQ. V gave up 8 bases and J gave up 2 bases, with 12 bases separating them. CDR3 length: 13 residues.

This clone was observed once. V and J are TRBV11-2 and TRBJ2-7; 8 positions agree with TRBD1. This CDR3 is 15 amino acids long. Germline trimming cut 5 bases from V and 5 bases from J; bases unmatched to any gene: 11. Germline V gene sequence: CDR1 SGHAT, CDR2 FQNNGV. The CDR3 sequence is CASSAIRGRVNEQYF. Here the CDR3 DNA reads TGTGCCAGCAGCGCGATCAGGGGGCGCGTCAACGAGCAGTACTTC.

V and J are TRBV7-2 and TRBJ2-1, with 9 bases that match TRBD2. The length of the CDR3 is 13 residues. Germline-derived CDR1 and CDR2 are SGHTA and FQGNSA. V gave up 4 bases and J gave up 16 bases; unmatched junction bases: 11. The CDR3 here is CASSSPILAGSFF. The CDR3 bases are TGTGCCAGCAGCTCTCCCATCCTAGCGGGATCTTTCTTC. Drawing the rest from reference TRBV7-2 and TRBJ2-1, the complete variable domain is GAGVSQSPSNKVTEKGKDVELRCDPISGHTALYWYRQSLGQGLEFLIYFQGNSAPDKSGLPSDRFSAERTGGSVSTLTIQRTQQEDSAVYLCASSSPILAGSFFGPGTRLTVL.

V gene TRBV6-5 combines with J gene TRBJ2-7, with D perhaps TRBD1 or TRBD2 (6 bases each). With 6 bases removed from V and 5 bases from J, the gap between germline ends came to 11 bases. Per the germline V gene, CDR1 is MNHEY and CDR2 is SVGAGI. The CDR3 is made up of 12 amino acids. The CDR3 DNA follows: TGTGCCAGCAGAAGGGGGGCCGACGAGCAGTACTTC. This sequence encodes CASRRGADEQYF.

The rearrangement joins TRBV28 to TRBJ2-7; a possible D gene is TRBD1 (6 bases). The ends were cut back, 7 bases at V and 2 bases at J, with 21 bases in the middle. The CDR3 is 16 amino acids. From germline, CDR1 is MDHEN and CDR2 SYDVKM. The CDR3: CASTLGIVTGTYEQYF. The CDR3 nucleotides read TGTGCCAGCACCCTCGGTATTGTGACAGGTACCTACGAGCAGTACTTC.

The chain combines TRBV6-7 with TRBJ2-5, with TRBD2 identical over 12 bases. TRBV6-7 is an ORF, with its function uncertain. The CDR3 loop spans 18 amino acids. Trimming took 0 bases from V and 1 from J; bases not matched to a gene: 6. The CDR3 is CASSYSKGLAGTQETQYF. The CDR3 coding sequence is TGTGCCAGCAGTTACTCGAAGGGACTAGCGGGTACCCAAGAGACCCAGTACTTC.

The chain recombines TRBV28 with TRBJ1-3, with 8 bases aligning to TRBD1. V lost 7 bases to trimming and J lost 0 bases; unmatched junction nucleotides: 8. The CDR3 sequence is 16 residues long. CDR1 and CDR2 from the germline V gene are MDHEN and SYDVKM. For the CDR3, the DNA is TGTGCCAGCATTGACAGGGGTTCCCGCTCTGGAAACACCATATATTTT. Protein product: CASIDRGSRSGNTIYF.

V gene TRBV6-1 combines with J gene TRBJ2-7; D ambiguous. The CDR3 contains 12 residues. Trimming took off 0 bases at V and 3 bases at J, with 3 bases between the two ends. The V gene's germline CDR1 is MNHNS and CDR2 SASEGT. CDR3 bases: TGTGCCAGCAGTGAAGCGGGCTACGAGCAGTACTTC. It yields the protein CASSEAGYEQYF.

The V and J genes are TRBV7-2 and TRBJ2-1, with TRBD2 as a possible D gene (5 bases). The ends were cut back, 5 bases at V and 5 bases at J, with 16 bases in the middle. The length of the CDR3 is 15 residues. CDR1 SGHTA and CDR2 FQGNSA come from the germline V gene. The CDR3 here is CASSARGGWDNEQFF. The CDR3, as DNA: TGTGCCAGCAGCGCCCGGGGTGGTTGGGACAATGAGCAGTTCTTC.

This sequence joins TRBV2 and TRBJ1-3; D might be TRBD1 (5 bases). Germline V lookup: CDR1 SNHLY, CDR2 FYNNEI. This CDR3 is 15 amino acids long. V lost 1 base and J 3 bases, leaving 10 bases between the germline ends. DNA for the CDR3: TGTGCCAGCAGTGAAGGTTGGGGGGGTGGAAACACCATATATTTT. Amino acid sequence: CASSEGWGGGNTIYF.

This clone was observed once. V gene TRBV7-9 combines with J gene TRBJ1-1; a possible D gene is TRBD1 (5 bases). With 3 bases removed from V and 2 bases from J, the gap between germline ends came to 7 bases. The length of the CDR3 is 13 residues. In germline, CDR1 is SEHNR, CDR2 FQNEAQ (reference sequence). CDR3 loop: CASSLTVNTEAFF. The CDR3 DNA is TGTGCCAGCAGCTTGACAGTTAACACTGAAGCTTTCTTT.

Turning to this clone: One junction end does not reproduce the germline sequence, and a read error may be involved. The rearrangement uses TRBV10-3 and TRBJ2-5; D not resolved. The CDR3 is made up of 14 amino acids. Germline values: CDR1 ENHRY, CDR2 SYGVKD. DNA for the CDR3: TGTGCCATCAGTCCTTTAGGAGCTCAAGAGGCCCAGTACTTC. The encoded protein is CAISPLGAQEAQYF.

The rearrangement links TRBV4-1 to TRBJ2-7, with 9 bases matching TRBD1. Germline values: CDR1 MGHRA, CDR2 YSYEKL. This CDR3 is 14 amino acids long. The ends lost 2 bases at V and 6 bases at J; junction bases unmatched: 5. CDR3 nucleotide sequence: TGCGCCAGCAGCCAAACAGGGGGCAGAGGCGAGCAGTACTTC. It specifies CASSQTGGRGEQYF.

The chain has TRBV9 and TRBJ2-7; D remains ambiguous. Germline V lookup: CDR1 SGDLS, CDR2 YYNGEE. Trimming removed 6 bases from V and 0 bases from J, with 16 bases in between. This CDR3 spans 15 amino acids. The CDR3 DNA reads TGTGCCAGCACCTTCAGAGCGACGAGCTCCTACGAGCAGTACTTC. Residues: CASTFRATSSYEQYF.

The V call is TRBV19, the J call TRBJ2-1; D may match TRBD1 or TRBD2 (6 bases each). The CDR3 has 15 residues. Germline CDR1 is LNHDA and CDR2 is SQIVND (reference sequence). V lost 6 bases and J lost 3, with 15 bases in between. For the CDR3, the DNA is TGTGCCAGTAGGGGCGGAGGGGGTAACTACAATGAGCAGTTCTTC. Protein product: CASRGGGGNYNEQFF.

This clone was seen a single time. The V gene is TRBV19, the J gene TRBJ2-7; 10 bases map to TRBD2. CDR1 is LNHDA, CDR2 SQIVND, per germline (reference sequence). The junction had 17 bases not matched to a gene; V was cut back by 0 bases and J by 0 bases. This CDR3 has 21 amino acids. The CDR3 DNA follows: TGTGCCAGTAGTATAGATAACACTGCCCTAGGGCTAGCGGGAGTCTCCTACGAGCAGTACTTC. This sequence encodes CASSIDNTALGLAGVSYEQYF. The full variable domain, rest sourced from reference TRBV19 and TRBJ2-7, is DGGITQSPKYLFRKEGQNVTLSCEQNLNHDAMYWYRQDPGQGLRLIYYSQIVNDFQKGDIAEGYSVSREKKESFPLTVTSAQKNPTAFYLCASSIDNTALGLAGVSYEQYFGPGTRLTVT.

The V and J genes are TRBV27 and TRBJ1-2; D is uncertain. V was cut by 1 base and J by 6 bases, with 9 bases left in between. CDR3 length equals 13 residues. Germline assignment: CDR1 MNHEY and CDR2 SMNVEV (reference sequence). The CDR3 DNA reads as TGTGCCAGCAGTTTATATGCAGCAGATGGCTACACCTTC. Amino acids: CASSLYAADGYTF.

This chain uses TRBV19 with TRBJ2-2; 11 bases align to TRBD1. The germline CDR1 and CDR2 sequences are LNHDA and SQIVND (reference sequence). The CDR3 has 16 amino acids. Trimming removed 5 bases from V and 0 bases from J; junction bases left unmatched: 2. CDR3 in amino acids: CASSPGQGANTGELFF. As DNA, the CDR3 is TGTGCCAGTAGTCCGGGACAGGGGGCGAACACCGGGGAGCTGTTTTTT.

V gene TRBV6-4 combines with J gene TRBJ2-1, with TRBD2 matching over 7 bases. CDR1 is MRHNA, CDR2 SNTAGT, per germline. CDR3 length equals 15 residues. V shed 2 bases and J 2 bases; nucleotides not matched to a gene: 3. The CDR3 DNA follows: TGTGCCAGCAGTGACAGGGCGGGAGCCTACAATGAGCAGTTCTTC. Its translation: CASSDRAGAYNEQFF.

In this sample, this clone is medium-sized. The J gene is TRBJ2-4, the V gene TRBV12-1. TRBV12-1 is annotated as a pseudogene. The CDR3 spans 21 residues. The CDR3 is CASTPEGGGSTILLAKNIQYF. The CDR3, as DNA: TGTGCCAGCACTCCTGAGGGGGGTGGGTCGACAATCCTTTTAGCCAAAAACATTCAGTACTTC.

V usage is TRBV5-1 and J usage is TRBJ2-5; TRBD1 is a possible D gene (6 bases). Germline V lookup: CDR1 SGHRS, CDR2 YFSETQ. This CDR3 region has 14 residues. V lost 0 bases and J 7 bases, leaving 13 bases between the germline ends. In DNA, the CDR3 is TGCGCCAGCAGCTTGGATCTGGGGGCTGTGACCCAGTACTTC. Translation: CASSLDLGAVTQYF.

The chain joins TRBV11-2 to TRBJ2-5; tentative D call: TRBD2 (5 bases). V was trimmed by 1 base and J by 4 bases, leaving 16 bases between them. CDR1 is SGHAT, CDR2 FQNNGV, per germline. This CDR3 contains 16 residues. CDR3 loop: CASSLVSTRAGETQYF. The CDR3 nucleotides are TGTGCCAGCAGCTTAGTGTCGACGCGGGCGGGAGAGACCCAGTACTTC.